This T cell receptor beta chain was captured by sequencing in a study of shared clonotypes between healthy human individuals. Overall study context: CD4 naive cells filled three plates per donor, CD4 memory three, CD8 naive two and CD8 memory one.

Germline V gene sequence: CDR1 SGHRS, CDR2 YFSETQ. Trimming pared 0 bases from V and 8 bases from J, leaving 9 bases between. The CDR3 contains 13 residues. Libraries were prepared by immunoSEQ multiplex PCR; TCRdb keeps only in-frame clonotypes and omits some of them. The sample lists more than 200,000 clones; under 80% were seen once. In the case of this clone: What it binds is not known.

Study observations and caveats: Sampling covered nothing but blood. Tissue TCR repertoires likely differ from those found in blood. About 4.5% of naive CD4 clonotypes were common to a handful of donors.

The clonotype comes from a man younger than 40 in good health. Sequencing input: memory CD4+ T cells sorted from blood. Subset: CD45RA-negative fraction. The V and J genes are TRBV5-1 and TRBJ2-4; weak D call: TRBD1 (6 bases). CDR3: CASSLEGEDIQYF. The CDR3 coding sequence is TGCGCCAGCAGCTTGGAGGGGGAAGACATTCAGTACTTC.